The T cell receptor (beta chain) described here comes from a study of T cells after posttransplantation cyclophosphamide. The CDR3 is made up of 13 amino acids. The junction had 7 bases not matched to a gene; V was cut back by 4 bases and J by 8 bases. In germline, CDR1 is LGHNA, CDR2 YNFKEQ. This clone was seen once. Its matching antigen is unknown. A marrow graft followed busulfan-fludarabine conditioning, with cyclophosphamide on days +3 and +4. Sequencing was performed with immunoSEQ multiplex PCR; in TCRdb, only in-frame clones are kept and a portion is missing. The table includes some 6,700 clones, approximately 94% detected once. General study findings and limits: Recipient CMV seropositivity and CMV reactivation strongly tracked TRB clonality. Donor CD8+ memory clones often dominated recipient blood repertoires at later times. Skin or GI-infiltrating T cells shared few TRB sequences with blood.

The chain uses TRBV4-2 and TRBJ1-1, with 7 bases identical to TRBD1. The input for sequencing was CD8+ T cells sorted from blood, taken after allogeneic stem cell transplant with posttransplant cyclophosphamide. This clonotype was obtained from a male patient aged 55-69 years who received an allogeneic stem cell transplant from a related donor and was CMV-positive. Some T cells may trace back to the graft donor. The CDR3 is CASSRTGTGEAFF. As DNA, the CDR3 is TGTGCCAGCAGCCGGACAGGTACGGGAGAAGCTTTCTTT.